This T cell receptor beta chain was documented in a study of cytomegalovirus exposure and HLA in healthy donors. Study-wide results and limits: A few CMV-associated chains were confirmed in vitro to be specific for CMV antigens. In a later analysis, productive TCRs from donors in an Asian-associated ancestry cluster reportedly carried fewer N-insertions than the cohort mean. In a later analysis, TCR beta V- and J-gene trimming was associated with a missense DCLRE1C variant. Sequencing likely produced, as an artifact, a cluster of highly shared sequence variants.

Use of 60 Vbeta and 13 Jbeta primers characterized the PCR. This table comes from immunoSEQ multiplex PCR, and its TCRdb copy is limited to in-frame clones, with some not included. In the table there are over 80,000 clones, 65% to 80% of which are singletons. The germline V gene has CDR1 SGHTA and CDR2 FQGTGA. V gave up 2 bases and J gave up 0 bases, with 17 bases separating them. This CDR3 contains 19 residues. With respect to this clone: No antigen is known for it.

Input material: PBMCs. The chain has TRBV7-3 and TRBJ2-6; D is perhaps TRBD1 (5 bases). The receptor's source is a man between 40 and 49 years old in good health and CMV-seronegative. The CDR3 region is CASSLQSRVYVSGANVLTF. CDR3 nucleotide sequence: TGTGCCAGCAGCTTACAATCCAGGGTCTACGTCTCTGGGGCCAACGTCCTGACTTTC.